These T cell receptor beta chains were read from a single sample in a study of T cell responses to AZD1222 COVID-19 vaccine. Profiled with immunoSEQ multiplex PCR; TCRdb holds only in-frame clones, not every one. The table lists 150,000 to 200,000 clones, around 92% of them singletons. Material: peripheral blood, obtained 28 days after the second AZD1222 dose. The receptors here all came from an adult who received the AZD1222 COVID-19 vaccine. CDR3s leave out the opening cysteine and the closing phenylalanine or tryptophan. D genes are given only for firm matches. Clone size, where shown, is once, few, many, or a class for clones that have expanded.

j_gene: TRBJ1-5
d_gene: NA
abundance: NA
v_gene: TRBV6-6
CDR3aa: ASSYPQGNQPQH

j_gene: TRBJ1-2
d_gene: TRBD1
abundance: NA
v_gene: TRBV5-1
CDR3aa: ASSLDTGGWANT

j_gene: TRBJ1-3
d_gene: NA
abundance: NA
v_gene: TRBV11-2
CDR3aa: ASERTNSGNTIY

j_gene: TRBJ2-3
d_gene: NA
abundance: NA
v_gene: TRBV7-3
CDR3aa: ASSPGTGADTQY

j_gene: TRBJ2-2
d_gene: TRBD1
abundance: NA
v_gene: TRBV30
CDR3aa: AWDGTARTGELF

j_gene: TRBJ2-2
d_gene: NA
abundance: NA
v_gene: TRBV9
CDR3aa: ASSVGPDTNTGELF

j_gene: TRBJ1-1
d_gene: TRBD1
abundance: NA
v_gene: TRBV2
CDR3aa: ASLGTGGAF

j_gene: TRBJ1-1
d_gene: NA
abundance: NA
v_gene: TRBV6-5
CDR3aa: ASIRPGGIEAF

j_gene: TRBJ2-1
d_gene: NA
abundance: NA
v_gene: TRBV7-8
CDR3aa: ASSPDSLGSYNEQF

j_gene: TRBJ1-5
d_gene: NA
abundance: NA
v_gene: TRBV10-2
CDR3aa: ASSDSGNQPQH

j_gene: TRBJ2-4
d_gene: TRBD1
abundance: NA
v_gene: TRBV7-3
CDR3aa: ASSSGQGKNIQY

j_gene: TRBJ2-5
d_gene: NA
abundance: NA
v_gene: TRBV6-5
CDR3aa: ASTPEGGYQETQY

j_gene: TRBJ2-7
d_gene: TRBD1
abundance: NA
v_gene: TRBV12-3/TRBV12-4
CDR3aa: ASSFQGAYEQY

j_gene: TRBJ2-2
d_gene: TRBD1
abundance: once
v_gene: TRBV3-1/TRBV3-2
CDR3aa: ASSTHPGQGGLDTGELF

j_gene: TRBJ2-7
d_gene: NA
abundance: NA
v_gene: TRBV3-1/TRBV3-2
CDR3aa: ASSQDWQNYEQY

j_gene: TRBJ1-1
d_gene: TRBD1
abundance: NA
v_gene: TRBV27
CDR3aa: ASSHGTGGERAF

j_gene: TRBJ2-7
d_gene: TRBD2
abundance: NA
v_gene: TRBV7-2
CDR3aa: ASSSGLAGRHEQY

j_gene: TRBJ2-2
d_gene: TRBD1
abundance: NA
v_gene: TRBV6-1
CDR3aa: ASSERSGGLTGELF

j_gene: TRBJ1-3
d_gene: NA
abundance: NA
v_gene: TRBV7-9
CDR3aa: ASSFLLGLRGNTIY

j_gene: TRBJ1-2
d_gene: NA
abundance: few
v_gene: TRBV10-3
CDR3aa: AISESHSGRDYGYT

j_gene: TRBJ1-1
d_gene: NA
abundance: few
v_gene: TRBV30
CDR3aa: AWSARDAWANTEAF

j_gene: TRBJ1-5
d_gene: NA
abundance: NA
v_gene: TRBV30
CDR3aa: AWSVGRGPHGNQPQH

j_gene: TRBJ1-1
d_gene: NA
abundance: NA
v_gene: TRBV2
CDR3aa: ASSILKRGFREAF

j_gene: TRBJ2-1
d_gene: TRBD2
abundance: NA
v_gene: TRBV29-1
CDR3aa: SVATGGAYNEQF

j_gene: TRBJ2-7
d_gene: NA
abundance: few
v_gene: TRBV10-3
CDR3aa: AISERADGQY

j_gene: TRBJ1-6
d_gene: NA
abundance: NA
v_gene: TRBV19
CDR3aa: ASSWRNSPLH

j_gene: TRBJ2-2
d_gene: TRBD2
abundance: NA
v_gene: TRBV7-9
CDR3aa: ASSYTLASNTGELF

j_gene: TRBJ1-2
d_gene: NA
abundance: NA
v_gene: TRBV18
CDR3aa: ASSPGGVLYGYT

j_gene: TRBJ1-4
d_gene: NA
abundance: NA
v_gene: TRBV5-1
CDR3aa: ASTTAGLNEKLF

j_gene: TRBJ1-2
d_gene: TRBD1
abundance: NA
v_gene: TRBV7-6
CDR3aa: ASSLYRGDGYT

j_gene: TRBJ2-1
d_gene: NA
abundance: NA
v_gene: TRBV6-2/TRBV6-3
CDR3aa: ASSYSFEQF

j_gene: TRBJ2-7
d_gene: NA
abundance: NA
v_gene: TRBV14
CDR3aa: ASSQGQGTYEQY

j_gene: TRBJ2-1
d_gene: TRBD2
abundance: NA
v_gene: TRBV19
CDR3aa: ASSERGAGNEQF

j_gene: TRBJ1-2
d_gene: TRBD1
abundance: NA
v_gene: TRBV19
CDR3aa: ASSKGTRGLYGYT

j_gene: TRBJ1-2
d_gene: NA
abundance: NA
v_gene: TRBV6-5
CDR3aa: ASSYLRQRGYT

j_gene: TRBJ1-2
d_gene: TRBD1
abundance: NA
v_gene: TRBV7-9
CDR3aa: ASNHGRGHNYGYT

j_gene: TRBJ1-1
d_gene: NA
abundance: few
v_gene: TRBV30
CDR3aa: AWRTGTEAF

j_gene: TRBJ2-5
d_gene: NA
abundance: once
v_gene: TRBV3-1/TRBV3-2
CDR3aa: ASSQSNGGETQY

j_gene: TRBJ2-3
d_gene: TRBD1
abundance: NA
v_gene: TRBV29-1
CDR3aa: SVNRGNRTPQY

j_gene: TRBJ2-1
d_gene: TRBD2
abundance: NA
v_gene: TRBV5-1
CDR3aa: ASSWTSGGIYNEQF

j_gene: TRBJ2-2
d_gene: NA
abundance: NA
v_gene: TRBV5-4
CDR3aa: ASSLSVLTGELF

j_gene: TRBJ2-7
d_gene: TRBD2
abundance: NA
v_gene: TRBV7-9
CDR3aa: ASSAGSGGTEY

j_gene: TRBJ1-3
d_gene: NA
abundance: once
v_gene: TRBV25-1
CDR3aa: ASSASDYSGNTIY

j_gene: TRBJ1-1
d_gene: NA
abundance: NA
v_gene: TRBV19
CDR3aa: ASSISGAGQSEAF

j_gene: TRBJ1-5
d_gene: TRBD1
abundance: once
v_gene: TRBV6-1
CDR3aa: ASSVRTGTGNQPQH

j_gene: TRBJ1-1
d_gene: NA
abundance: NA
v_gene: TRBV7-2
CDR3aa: ASSLYTEAF